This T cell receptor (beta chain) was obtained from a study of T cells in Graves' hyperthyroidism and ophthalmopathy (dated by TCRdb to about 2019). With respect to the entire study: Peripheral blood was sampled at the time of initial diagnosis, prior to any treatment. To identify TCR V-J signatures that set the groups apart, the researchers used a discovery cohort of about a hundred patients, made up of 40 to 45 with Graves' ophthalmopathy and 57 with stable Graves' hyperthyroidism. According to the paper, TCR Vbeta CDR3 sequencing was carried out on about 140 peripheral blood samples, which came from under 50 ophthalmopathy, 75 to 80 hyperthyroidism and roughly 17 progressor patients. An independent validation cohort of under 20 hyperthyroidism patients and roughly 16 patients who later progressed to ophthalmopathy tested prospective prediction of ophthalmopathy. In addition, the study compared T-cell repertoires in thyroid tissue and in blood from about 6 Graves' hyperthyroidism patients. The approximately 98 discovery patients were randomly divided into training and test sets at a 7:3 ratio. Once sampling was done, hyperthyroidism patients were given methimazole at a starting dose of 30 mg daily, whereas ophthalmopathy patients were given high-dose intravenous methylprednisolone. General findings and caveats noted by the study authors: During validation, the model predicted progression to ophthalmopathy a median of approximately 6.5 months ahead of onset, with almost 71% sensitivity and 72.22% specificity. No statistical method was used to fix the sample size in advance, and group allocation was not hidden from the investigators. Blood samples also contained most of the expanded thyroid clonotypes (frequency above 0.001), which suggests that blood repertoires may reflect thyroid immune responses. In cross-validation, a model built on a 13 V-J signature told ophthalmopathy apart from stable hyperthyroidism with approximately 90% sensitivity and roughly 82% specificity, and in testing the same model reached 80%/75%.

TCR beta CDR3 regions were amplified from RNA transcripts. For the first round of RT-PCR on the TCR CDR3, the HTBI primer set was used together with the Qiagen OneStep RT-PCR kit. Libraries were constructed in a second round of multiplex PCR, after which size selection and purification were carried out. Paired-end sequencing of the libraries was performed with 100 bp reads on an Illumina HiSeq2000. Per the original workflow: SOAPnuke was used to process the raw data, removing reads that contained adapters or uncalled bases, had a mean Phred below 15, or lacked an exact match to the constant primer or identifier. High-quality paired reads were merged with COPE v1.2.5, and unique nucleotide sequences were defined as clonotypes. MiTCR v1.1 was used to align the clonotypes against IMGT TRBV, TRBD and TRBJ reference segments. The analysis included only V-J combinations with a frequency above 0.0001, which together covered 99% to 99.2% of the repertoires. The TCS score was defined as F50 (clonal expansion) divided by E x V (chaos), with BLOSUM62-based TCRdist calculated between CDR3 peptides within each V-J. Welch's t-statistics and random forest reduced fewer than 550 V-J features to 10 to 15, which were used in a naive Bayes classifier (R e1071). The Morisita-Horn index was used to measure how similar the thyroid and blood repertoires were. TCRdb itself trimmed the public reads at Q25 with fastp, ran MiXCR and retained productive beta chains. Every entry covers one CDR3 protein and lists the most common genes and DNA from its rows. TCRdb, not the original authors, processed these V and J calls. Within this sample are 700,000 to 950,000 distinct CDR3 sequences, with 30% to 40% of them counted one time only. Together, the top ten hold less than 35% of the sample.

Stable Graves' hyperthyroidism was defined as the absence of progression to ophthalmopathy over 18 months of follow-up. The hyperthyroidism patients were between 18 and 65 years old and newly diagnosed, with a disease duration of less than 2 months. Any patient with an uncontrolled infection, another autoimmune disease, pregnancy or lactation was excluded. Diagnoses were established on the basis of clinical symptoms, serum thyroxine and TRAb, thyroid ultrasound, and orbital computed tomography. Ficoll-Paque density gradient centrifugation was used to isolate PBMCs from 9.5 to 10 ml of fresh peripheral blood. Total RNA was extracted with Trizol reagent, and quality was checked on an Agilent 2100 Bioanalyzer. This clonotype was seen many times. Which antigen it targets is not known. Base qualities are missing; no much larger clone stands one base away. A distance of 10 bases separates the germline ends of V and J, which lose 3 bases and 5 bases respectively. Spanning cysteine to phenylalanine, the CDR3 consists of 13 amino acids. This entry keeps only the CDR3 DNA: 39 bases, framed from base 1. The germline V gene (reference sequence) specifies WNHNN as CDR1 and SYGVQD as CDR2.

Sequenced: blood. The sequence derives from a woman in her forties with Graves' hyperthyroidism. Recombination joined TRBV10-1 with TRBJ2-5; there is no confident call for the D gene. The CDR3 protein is CASSDGSRETQYF. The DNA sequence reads TGCGCCAGCAGTGATGGTAGCCGGGAGACCCAGTACTTC.